Included here is one T cell receptor beta chain sequence, with context. Its antigen is as yet unknown. The junction and the germline gene differ at one end; a read error may be behind it. The data are from a study of blood T cells in healthy people across ages. About the research overall: About one barcoded beta molecule per two T cells was captured by template switching. The study's findings and limits: Significant beta diversity loss was already apparent by age roughly 44, declining roughly linearly. What prevented conclusive comparison of naive and antigen-experienced cells was that PBMCs were unsorted.

CDR3 length equals 14 residues. Germline V gives CDR1 MGHRA, CDR2 YSYEKL. Sample-barcoded 5' priming and a J-beta primer mix drove a second PCR of about 6 to 12 cycles. MiXCR, applied by TCRdb to the 5' RACE reads, yields one record per CDR3 protein. This sample has around 1,500,000 distinct CDR3 sequences, with roughly 40% found just once. Sequenced: blood. The chain uses TRBV4-1 and TRBJ1-1; D uncertain. This TCR derives from a young woman in good health. The CDR3 reads CANSQGPSNTEAFF. In nucleotides, the CDR3 is TGCGCCAACAGCCAAGGACCGTCGAACACTGAAGCTTTCTTT.